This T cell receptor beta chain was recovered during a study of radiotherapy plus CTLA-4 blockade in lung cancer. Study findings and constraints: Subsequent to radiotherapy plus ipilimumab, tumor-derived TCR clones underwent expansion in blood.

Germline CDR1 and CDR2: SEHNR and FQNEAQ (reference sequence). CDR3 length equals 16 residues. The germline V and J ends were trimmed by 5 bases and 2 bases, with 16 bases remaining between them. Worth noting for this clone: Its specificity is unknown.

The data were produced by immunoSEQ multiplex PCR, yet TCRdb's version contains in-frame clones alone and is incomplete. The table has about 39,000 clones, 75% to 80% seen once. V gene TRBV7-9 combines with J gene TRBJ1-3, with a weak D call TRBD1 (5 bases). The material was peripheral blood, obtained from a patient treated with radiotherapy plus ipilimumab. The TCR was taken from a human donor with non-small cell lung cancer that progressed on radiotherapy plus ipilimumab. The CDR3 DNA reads TGTGCCAGCAGCCCCACGGGGGTGGCACCTGGAAACACCATATATTTT. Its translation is CASSPTGVAPGNTIYF.